This TCR beta chain was documented in a study of monozygotic twins with inflammatory bowel disease. Researchers used approximately 3.5 ug of total RNA for each TCR library. TCRdb reprocessed the 5' RACE reads, with one entry per CDR3 protein and no DNA. The table for this sample gives fewer than 550,000 distinct CDR3 sequences. Study observations and caveats: With inverse Simpson as the measure, TCRbeta diversity was lower in IBD patients than in healthy co-twins. Immunosuppressive treatments were not uniform, and this may have added variability to patient repertoires.

CDR1 is MNHEY, CDR2 SVGEGT, per germline. CDR3 size: 17 residues. As regards this clonotype: Its specificity is not known.

Sequencing input: blood. The TCR originated in a human donor with ulcerative colitis or Crohn's disease, or a healthy co-twin of an affected twin (not recorded which). V gene TRBV6-2 or TRBV6-3 combines with J gene TRBJ2-1; TCRdb selects TRBD2, and the lack of DNA leaves this call unchecked. The CDR3 is CASSRTSGKGTYNEQFF.